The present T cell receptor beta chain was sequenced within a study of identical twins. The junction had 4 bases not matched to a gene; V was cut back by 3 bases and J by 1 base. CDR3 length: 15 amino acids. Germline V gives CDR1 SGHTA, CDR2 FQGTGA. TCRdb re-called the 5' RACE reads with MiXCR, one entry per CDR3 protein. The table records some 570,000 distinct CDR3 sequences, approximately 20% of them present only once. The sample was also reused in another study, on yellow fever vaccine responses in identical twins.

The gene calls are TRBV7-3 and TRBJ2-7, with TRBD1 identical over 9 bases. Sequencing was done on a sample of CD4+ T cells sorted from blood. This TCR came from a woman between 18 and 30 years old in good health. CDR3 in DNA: TGTGCCAGCAGCTTCCCACAGGGGGCATCCTACGAGCAGTACTTC. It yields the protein CASSFPQGASYEQYF.